This T cell receptor (beta chain) was recorded in a study of cytomegalovirus exposure and HLA in healthy donors. Study-wide results and limits: A missense DCLRE1C variant was associated with V- and J-gene trimming of TCR beta chains in a later analysis, and an independent cohort replicated the association.

PCR used 60 Vbeta primers and 13 Jbeta primers. TCRdb's table, derived via immunoSEQ multiplex PCR, lists solely in-frame clones and lacks some. Among roughly 120,000 clones, roughly 82% were seen once, and the ten largest hold around 3.5%. As regards this clone: The antigen is unknown.

Germline CDR1 SGHAT, CDR2 FQNNGV. V lost 0 bases, J lost 4 bases, and 6 bases stayed unmatched. The CDR3 contains 15 residues. Sequencing was carried out using PBMCs. The sequence was collected from a human donor in good health. V gene TRBV11-2 combines with J gene TRBJ2-7; 7 bases map to TRBD1. In DNA, the CDR3 is TGTGCCAGCAGCTTAGACGACAGGGAGATGTACGAGCAGTACTTC. Translating gives CASSLDDREMYEQYF.